A selection of T cell receptor beta chains follows, all from one sample in a study of beta chain features in type 1 diabetes. Produced via immunoSEQ multiplex PCR; TCRdb's table is partial and in-frame only. The data contain about 160,000 clones, approximately 7.8% of them singletons. The material sequenced was central memory CD4+ T cells from blood. These TCRs come from a woman in her thirties or forties with type 1 diabetes. Each CDR3 is given with its conserved first and last residue.

J gene,V gene,CDR3 protein
TRBJ2-5,TRBV7-2,CASSLLAAETQYF
TRBJ1-5,TRBV18,CASSLGQSNQPQHF
TRBJ2-6,TRBV27,CASTDFSGANVLTF
TRBJ2-2,TRBV5-1,CASREAPDGELFF
TRBJ2-7,TRBV5-6,CASSFGLAGDEQYF
TRBJ2-1,TRBV11-3,CASSLVGGYNEQFF
TRBJ1-5,TRBV15,CATSRDLGRSNQPQHF
TRBJ1-3,TRBV7-2,CASSLDRNSGNTIYF
TRBJ1-2,TRBV6-4,CASSGTGNYGYTF
TRBJ2-1,TRBV25-1,CASRLTGGVYNEQFF
TRBJ2-7,TRBV2,CASKLAEAGEQYF
TRBJ2-7,TRBV7-2,CASSLDTAYLYEQYF
TRBJ2-3,TRBV11-2,CASSAIRPGTPSTDTQYF
TRBJ2-7,TRBV4-1,CASSQDTAGGRNEQYF
TRBJ2-1,TRBV25-1,CASSVSGSYNEQFF
TRBJ2-1,TRBV7-2,CASSSRFNEQFF
TRBJ2-4,TRBV6-5,CASSYHREAKNIQYF
TRBJ1-2,TRBV4-2,CASSQDWVGTGGFYGYTF
TRBJ1-6,TRBV7-2,CASSPRTGLVYSPLHF
TRBJ2-5,TRBV5-4,CASSQAGRLGETQYF
TRBJ1-4,TRBV18,CASSPPSLPEKLFF
TRBJ1-2,TRBV4-1,CASSQDLEGLNYGYTF
TRBJ2-7,TRBV6-5,CASSSGQGGYEQYF
TRBJ2-3,TRBV18,CASCYGRGEDTQYF
TRBJ1-1,TRBV19,CASKSDRTGTEAFF
TRBJ2-5,TRBV15,CATSRDRQETQYF
TRBJ2-6,TRBV7-2,CASSLVARDRSGANVLTF
TRBJ1-2,TRBV11-2,CASRSTGTGPNYGYTF
TRBJ2-5,TRBV10-3,CATGQGQETQYF
TRBJ2-2,TRBV28,CASSLGGQGRTGELFF
TRBJ1-1,TRBV29-1,CSVEGQLNTEAFF
TRBJ1-2,TRBV15,CATSRDWGSANYGYTF
TRBJ1-1,TRBV18,CASSPRTGATNTEAFF
TRBJ2-7,TRBV2,CASRQQGPEQYF
TRBJ2-5,TRBV5-6,CASSPLDRAETQYF
TRBJ2-7,TRBV5-1,CASSTTGGSYEQYF
TRBJ2-2,TRBV7-2,CASNQRLANTGELFF
TRBJ2-4,TRBV4-3,CASSQGREGAKNIQYF
TRBJ2-7,TRBV7-2,CASSLAWTSVTYEQYF
TRBJ2-1,TRBV4-2,CASSFSTSGGDNEQFF
TRBJ1-5,TRBV6-5,CASSYDSQSNQPQHF
TRBJ1-2,TRBV6-1,CASIKDFYGYTF
TRBJ1-3,TRBV6-6,CASSYPGQGRDTIYF
TRBJ2-7,TRBV7-2,CASSLRVVDEQYF